The entry below describes one T cell receptor (beta chain). It lacks a known antigen. Within one base of it there is no much larger clone, and no base qualities were kept. The sample comes from a study of OX40 agonist ivuxolimab in advanced cancers. Looking at the study overall: Ivuxolimab was a fully human IgG2 agonistic monoclonal antibody targeting the costimulatory receptor OX40 (CD134). The paper describes the monotherapy dose-escalation part (N of about 55 patients) of the phase I trial of ivuxolimab. Partial responses were achieved by three dose-escalation patients, of whom one had hepatocellular carcinoma and two had cutaneous melanoma. A male proportion of 82.7% and a mean age of approximately 58 years, ranging from roughly 23 to 79, were recorded for the dose-escalation cohort. Intravenous ivuxolimab was administered to patients every 2 weeks at six dose levels: 0.01, 0.1, 0.3, 1.5, 3 and 10 mg/kg. Among the 52 dose-escalation patients, around 20 had hepatocellular carcinoma, approximately 15 melanoma, 9 renal cell carcinoma and 9 head and neck cancer. Prior anti-PD-1, anti-PD-L1 or anti-CTLA-4 therapy was permitted, and 40% of dose-escalation patients had received checkpoint inhibitors. The purpose of peripheral TCRbeta sequencing was to test whether ivuxolimab changed TCR sequence diversity and led to clonal T-cell expansion. Here is what the overall study found, with its caveats: Low levels of normalized T-cell clonal expansion were also seen in some nonresponding patients. At doses of 0.1 to 3.0 mg/kg, clonal expansion of both CD4+ and CD8+ T cells in blood was seen between baseline and week 6. In partial responders in the 0.1-3.0 mg/kg groups, normalized peripheral clonal expansion was found to be among the lowest, especially among CD8+ T cells. Antigen specificity was not determined for the clonally expanded peripheral T cells. After ivuxolimab, more expanded clones were found on average in CD8+ T cells than in CD4+ T cells.

The V end loses 7 bases and the J end loses 0 bases, and a stretch of 12 bases separates them. The CDR3 contains 14 residues, cysteine and phenylalanine counted. The kept DNA is CDR3 alone, 42 bases in frame from the first base. For CDR1 and CDR2, the germline V gene lists SNHLY and FYNNEI. To sequence the TCRbeta CDR3 region, genomic DNA was isolated from the sorted cells. TCRbeta CDR3 regions were sequenced using the immunoSEQ Assay. TCRdb took this table from immuneACCESS and kept in-frame rearrangements with V and J called. Such tables lack part of the clones; where checked against another copy, unresolved V genes explain under half of the gap, and the rest is unexplained. The sample includes some 68,000 clones, with 86% observed a single time. About 1% of the sample rests with the top ten. Patients with autoimmune disease history or receiving systemic immunosuppression were excluded from the trial. Peripheral blood for TCR sequencing was collected from all dose cohorts at baseline, on cycle 4 day 1, and on cycle 7 day 1. Samples were obtained from an open-label, multicenter, first-in-human phase I dose-escalation trial of ivuxolimab. Adults with locally advanced or metastatic melanoma, renal cell carcinoma, hepatocellular carcinoma or head and neck squamous cell carcinoma were enrolled in the trial. CD4+ and CD8+ T cells were sorted separately from peripheral blood before TCR sequencing.

This clonotype was sampled from an adult with an advanced solid tumor such as melanoma, head and neck, liver or kidney cancer. The material sequenced was CD4+ or CD8+ T cells sorted from blood, taken in a trial of the OX40 agonist ivuxolimab. This receptor chain uses TRBV2 and TRBJ2-5; the D gene assignment is ambiguous. The nucleotide sequence is TGTGCCAGCACGGGCCGTATCTACCAAGAGACCCAGTACTTC. This codes for CASTGRIYQETQYF.